These 13 T cell receptor beta chains were all obtained from the same sample, sequenced in a study of regulatory T cells in long-lasting Graves disease. Time point indicated: newly diagnosed GD, antithyroid drugs for less than 3 months. The TCR library was prepared using RNA isolated from PBMCs. The TCR beta library used iRepertoire HTBI primers with Arm-PCR amplification of CDR3. One entry per CDR3 protein, called by TCRdb with MiXCR from the multiplex PCR reads. The sample has hundreds of thousands of distinct CDR3 sequences, around 15% seen once. These same data were also listed under a study on T cells in Graves' hyperthyroidism and ophthalmopathy.

Material: peripheral blood mononuclear cells (PBMCs), obtained at new diagnosis, from a patient treated with antithyroid drugs. These TCRs come from a woman aged 35 to 60 with Graves disease.

This clonotype has at least ten counts. This chain connects TRBV12-3 or TRBV12-4 to TRBJ1-2; perhaps TRBD1 as D (6 bases). CDR3 length equals 13 residues. The V gene lost 4 bases and the J gene lost 6 bases, with 12 bases spanning the gap. The CDR3 DNA reads TGTGCCAGCAGTTCCATGGGGGCTAATGGCTACACCTTC. It encodes CASSSMGANGYTF.

This clonotype has ten or more counts. J is TRBJ2-1 and V is TRBV20-1, with D tentatively TRBD1 (6 bases). This CDR3 contains 14 residues. Deletions cut 5 bases from V and 6 bases from J, with 17 bases between. Germline CDR1 reads DFQATT; CDR2 reads SNEGSKA (reference sequence). CDR3 residues: CSAWDTPKANEQFF. CDR3 sequence (DNA): TGCAGTGCTTGGGACACCCCGAAGGCCAATGAGCAGTTCTTC.

The chain links TRBV6-1 to TRBJ1-1; weak D call: TRBD1 (6 bases). The CDR3 contains 14 residues. Trimming took 8 bases from V and 5 from J, leaving 18 bases between them. Germline CDR1 reads MNHNS; CDR2 reads SASEGT. The CDR3 loop is CASGKDSPSTEAFF. The CDR3 DNA follows: TGTGCCAGCGGGAAGGACAGTCCGTCGACTGAAGCTTTCTTT.

This clonotype was observed at least ten times. The CDR3 protein is CASSEDGYGSYEQYF. Written as DNA, the CDR3 is TGTGCCAGCAGTGAGGACGGATACGGCTCCTACGAGCAGTACTTC. The chain is built from TRBV2 and TRBJ2-7; no reliable D call. Trimming left V 3 bases short and J 0 bases short, with 12 bases between. CDR3 size: 15 residues. Germline CDR1 and CDR2: SNHLY and FYNNEI.

This clonotype was seen more than once but under ten times. The chain has TRBV20-1 and TRBJ2-7, with TRBD2 as a possible D gene (7 bases). The length of the CDR3 is 15 residues. Looked up from germline, CDR1 is DFQATT and CDR2 is SNEGSKA (reference sequence). V dropped 3 bases and J dropped 0 bases, with 15 bases sitting between them. DNA of the CDR3: TGCAGTGCTAGTACGCGGGGGCTTCGCTCCTACGAGCAGTACTTC. Its translation is CSASTRGLRSYEQYF.

In this sample, this clonotype turned up many times. V is TRBV3-1 and J is TRBJ2-3, with D possibly matching TRBD2 (6 bases). Per the germline V gene, CDR1 is LGHDT and CDR2 is YNNKEL (reference sequence). This CDR3 contains 17 residues. V was clipped by 4 bases and J by 2 bases, with 19 bases between them. CDR3 in DNA: TGTGCCAGCAGCCTACTGGGAGGACGATCGACCACAGATACGCAGTATTTT. Its translation is CASSLLGGRSTTDTQYF.

Of note for this clonotype: The junction does not match germline at one end; this may be a read error. The J gene is TRBJ2-1, the V gene TRBV28; no clear D gene. CDR1 and CDR2 from the germline V gene are MDHEN and SYDVKM. This CDR3 contains 14 residues. The CDR3 is CASSFGFSYNKQFF. CDR3 DNA sequence: TGTGCCAGCAGTTTCGGGTTTTCCTACAATAAGCAGTTCTTC.

This clonotype was picked up many times. The CDR3 nucleotides read TGCAGTGGGGCGACAGGGTGGGACACTGAAGCTTTCTTT. Its protein product is CSGATGWDTEAFF. The J gene is TRBJ1-1, the V gene TRBV20-1; 7 bases agree with TRBD1. V was pared by 7 bases and J by 3 bases, with 8 bases of the junction left unmatched. Germline loops: CDR1 DFQATT, CDR2 SNEGSKA (reference sequence). The CDR3 runs 13 residues.

This clonotype was seen many times. This chain links TRBV6-9 with TRBJ2-5; D not resolved. Trimming took 3 bases from V and 3 from J, leaving 5 bases between them. CDR3 length equals 12 residues. Per germline, CDR1 MNHGY and CDR2 SVAAGI. CDR3 coding DNA: TGTGCCAGCAGTTACGCGGAAGAGACCCAGTACTTC. Translated: CASSYAEETQYF.

The chain links TRBV20-1 to TRBJ2-5; 10 bases agree with TRBD2. V trimming: 5 bases; J trimming: 5 bases; junction bases outside the gene matches: 8. Germline V gene data show CDR1 as DFQATT and CDR2 as SNEGSKA (reference sequence). The CDR3 extends over 14 amino acids. Here the CDR3 DNA reads TGCAGTGCTGCCATTAGCGGGGGGTTGGAGACCCAGTACTTC. As protein: CSAAISGGLETQYF.

The rearrangement joins TRBV7-8 to TRBJ2-3; D is unclear. Germline CDR1 and CDR2: SGHVS and FQNEAQ. This CDR3 contains 14 residues. V gave up 1 base and J gave up 4 bases, with 9 bases separating them. CDR3 region: CASSLDLLPDTQYF. The CDR3 nucleotides are TGTGCCAGCAGCTTAGATCTATTACCAGATACGCAGTATTTT.

J is TRBJ2-5 and V is TRBV5-1; tentatively, D is TRBD2 (5 bases). The CDR3 has 15 amino acids. Germline V gene lookup returns CDR1 SGHRS and CDR2 YFSETQ. Trimming shortened V by 6 bases and J by 5 bases, and 20 bases separated the two germline ends. In DNA, the CDR3 is TGCGCCAGCACCAAAGTTAGAGGGCCGGAGGAGACCCAGTACTTC. Encoded protein: CASTKVRGPEETQYF.

V usage is TRBV6-1 and J usage is TRBJ1-6; TRBD1 might be the D (6 bases). This CDR3 is built from 14 residues. The V end was cut by 5 bases, the J end by 7 bases, with 12 bases between. CDR1 and CDR2 (germline): MNHNS, SASEGT. CDR3 bases: TGTGCCAGCAGTAGGGGGGCTCGGAATTCACCCCTCCACTTT. Amino acids: CASSRGARNSPLHF.